The text below deals with one TCR beta chain. Its antigen is as yet unknown. The data stem from a study of T-cell reconstitution after alpha-beta-depleted transplantation in children. The length of the CDR3 is 15 residues. V lost 0 bases, J lost 5 bases, and 14 bases lay in between. Per the germline V gene, CDR1 is SGDLS and CDR2 is YYNGEE. Preparation of the TCRbeta library involved a method that used unique molecular identifiers. MiXCR, run by TCRdb on the PCR reads, gives a single entry per CDR3 protein. This table has 400,000 to 450,000 distinct CDR3 sequences, roughly 43% appearing once. Regarding the study as a whole: Certain patients had high TCRbeta diversity at day 60, and it came from recipient T cells and thymic progenitors that survived. One year post-transplant, T-cell counts and diversity were largely derived from T cells produced anew.

The V and J genes are TRBV9 and TRBJ2-5; D perhaps matches TRBD2 (6 bases). The sample in question was PBMCs, obtained before TCRalphabeta/CD19-depleted stem cell transplant. This TCR came from a girl aged 2-9 years with aplastic anemia, due to receive a stem cell transplant. The CDR3 DNA reads as TGTGCCAGCAGCGTAGGAGGTAGAGGAGGGGAGACCCAGTACTTC. As protein: CASSVGGRGGETQYF.